Below are 21 T cell receptor beta chains sequenced from a single sample in a study of T cells after yellow fever vaccination. TCRdb redid the calling of the 5' RACE reads with MiXCR, one entry per CDR3 protein. The table lists hundreds of thousands of distinct CDR3 sequences, roughly 14% of them singletons. The sample was PBMCs, taken on the day of the yellow fever booster vaccination. The receptors were gathered from a man aged 25-45 years who received the YFV17D yellow fever vaccine.

The J gene is TRBJ1-5, the V gene TRBV15; D is uncertain. CDR1 LNHNV and CDR2 YYDKDF come from the germline V gene (reference sequence). V was shortened by 1 base and J by 0 bases, with 10 bases between the two germline ends. The CDR3 consists of 16 residues. CDR3 amino acids: CATSRVYGISNQPQHF. Written as DNA, the CDR3 is TGTGCCACCAGCAGAGTATATGGGATTAGCAATCAGCCCCAGCATTTT.

This clonotype occurred a few times. The V gene is TRBV29-1, the J gene TRBJ2-1; D is possibly TRBD1 (5 bases). The CDR3 has 17 amino acids. Per the germline V gene, CDR1 is SQVTM and CDR2 is ANQGSEA. The germline V and J ends were trimmed by 3 bases and 0 bases, with 18 bases remaining between them. This CDR3 reads CSVEGGQWGYSYNEQFF. DNA of the CDR3: TGCAGCGTTGAGGGTGGACAATGGGGTTACTCCTACAATGAGCAGTTCTTC.

This clonotype was seen a few times. This rearrangement joins TRBV12-3 or TRBV12-4 to TRBJ2-3; 9 bases fit TRBD2. CDR3 length: 17 amino acids. V gave up 6 bases and J gave up 0 bases; unmatched junction bases: 10. The CDR3 sequence: CASSPGSGRTSTDTQYF. DNA of the CDR3: TGTGCCAGCAGCCCAGGGAGCGGGAGGACTAGCACAGATACGCAGTATTTT.

This clonotype was counted between two and nine times. The chain recombines TRBV7-2 with TRBJ2-1; the D is unclear. Trimming removed 5 bases from V and 2 bases from J, with 4 bases in between. CDR1 is SGHTA and CDR2 is FQGNSA in the germline V gene. This CDR3 has 12 amino acids. The CDR3 coding sequence is TGTGCCAGCAGCCATCCCTACAATGAGCAGTTCTTC. This gives the protein CASSHPYNEQFF.

Of note for this clonotype: A read error may be the cause here, since a much bigger clone is one base away. This chain joins TRBV5-1 and TRBJ2-1; 9 bases agree with TRBD2. Germline CDR1 SGHRS, CDR2 YFSETQ. This CDR3 has 14 residues. Trimming at V came to 8 bases and at J to 0 bases, leaving 3 bases not matched to a gene. CDR3 coding DNA: TGCGCCAGTAGGACTAGCGACTCCTACAATGAGCAGTTCTTC. Its protein product is CASRTSDSYNEQFF. The variable domain in full, completed from reference TRBV5-1 and TRBJ2-1, reads KAGVTQTPRYLIKTRGQQVTLSCSPISGHRSVSWYQQTPGQGLQFLFEYFSETQRNKGNFPGRFSGRQFSNSRSEMNVSTLELGDSALYLCASRTSDSYNEQFFGPGTRLTVL.

This rearrangement joins TRBV27 to TRBJ2-7; D possibly matches TRBD1 or TRBD2 (6 bases each). CDR1 is MNHEY and CDR2 is SMNVEV in the germline V gene (reference sequence). The CDR3 has 14 amino acids. V was trimmed by 3 bases and J by 4 bases, leaving 13 bases between them. CDR3 region: CASSLWGASYEQYF. CDR3 sequence (DNA): TGTGCCAGCAGTTTGTGGGGGGCAAGTTACGAGCAGTACTTC.

The chain joins TRBV4-2 to TRBJ2-7; 7 bases align to TRBD1. Trimming took 1 base from V and 6 from J; bases not matched to a gene: 6. The CDR3 runs 14 residues. From germline, CDR1 is LGHNA and CDR2 YNFKEQ. For the CDR3, the DNA is TGTGCCAGCAGCCAAGGGGGACAGCCCCCCGAGCAGTACTTC. Its protein product is CASSQGGQPPEQYF.

This clonotype turned up a few times. This sequence joins TRBV20-1 and TRBJ1-1; no definite D call. Trimming removed 3 bases from V and 6 bases from J, with 11 bases in between. The germline V gene has CDR1 DFQATT and CDR2 SNEGSKA (reference sequence). This CDR3 has 12 amino acids. Written as DNA, the CDR3 is TGCAGTGCTAGCAAAGAGTTGGCTGAAGCTTTCTTT. Translating it yields CSASKELAEAFF.

The V and J genes are TRBV20-1 and TRBJ2-5, with D perhaps matching TRBD1 or TRBD2 (6 bases each). CDR1 is DFQATT, CDR2 SNEGSKA, per germline (reference sequence). The V end was cut by 4 bases, the J end by 3 bases, with 15 bases between. This CDR3 is 14 amino acids long. CDR3: CSANSEGGEETQYF. CDR3 bases: TGCAGTGCTAATTCCGAGGGGGGTGAAGAGACCCAGTACTTC.

This clonotype was seen more than once but under ten times. The J gene is TRBJ2-3, the V gene TRBV5-1; TRBD1 agrees at 10 bases. This CDR3 spans 14 amino acids. Germline V gene sequence: CDR1 SGHRS, CDR2 YFSETQ. V was clipped by 4 bases and J by 5 bases; unmatched bases: 4. The CDR3 loop reads CASSPDRGQDTQYF. The DNA of the CDR3 is TGCGCCAGCAGCCCAGACAGGGGGCAAGATACGCAGTATTTT. Supplemented by reference TRBV5-1 and TRBJ2-3, the full variable domain reads KAGVTQTPRYLIKTRGQQVTLSCSPISGHRSVSWYQQTPGQGLQFLFEYFSETQRNKGNFPGRFSGRQFSNSRSEMNVSTLELGDSALYLCASSPDRGQDTQYFGPGTRLTVL.

The chain links TRBV2 to TRBJ2-7, with 9 bases matching TRBD2. The CDR3 has 15 residues. V trimming: 6 bases; J trimming: 4 bases; junction bases outside the gene matches: 10. CDR1 is SNHLY, CDR2 FYNNEI, per germline. The CDR3 region has the DNA TGTGCCAGCAGGACCGTAGCGGGAGTTGGTTACGAGCAGTACTTC. Translation: CASRTVAGVGYEQYF.

This clonotype showed up just a few times. V and J are TRBV20-1 and TRBJ2-7; the D gene is possibly TRBD2 (6 bases). Germline loops: CDR1 DFQATT, CDR2 SNEGSKA (reference sequence). This CDR3 contains 14 residues. The V gene lost 4 bases and the J gene lost 2 bases, with 15 bases spanning the gap. CDR3 loop: CSATWAAGTYEQYF. For the CDR3, the DNA is TGCAGTGCTACGTGGGCGGCGGGAACCTACGAGCAGTACTTC.

This clonotype appeared a few times. This chain links TRBV7-9 with TRBJ2-1; 7 bases are a match to TRBD2. This CDR3 is built from 15 residues. V shed 8 bases and J 2 bases; nucleotides not matched to a gene: 9. The germline CDR1 and CDR2 sequences are SEHNR and FQNEAQ (reference sequence). CDR3 coding DNA: TGTGCCAGCGGGACTAAGGCGGGGCCCTACAATGAGCAGTTCTTC. This translates into CASGTKAGPYNEQFF.

The sample holds a few counts of this clonotype. The chain joins TRBV4-2 to TRBJ2-2; D call uncertain. Germline V CDR1 and CDR2: LGHNA, YNFKEQ. V lost 4 bases and J 0 bases, leaving 9 bases between the germline ends. The CDR3 totals 15 residues. The CDR3 here is CASSPRYPNTGELFF. The CDR3 DNA reads TGTGCCAGCAGCCCCCGGTATCCGAACACCGGGGAGCTGTTTTTT.

V is TRBV6-1 and J is TRBJ2-7; TRBD2 might be the D (7 bases). From germline, CDR1 is MNHNS and CDR2 SASEGT. Trimming cost V 6 bases and J 2 bases, with 14 bases left between them. The CDR3 consists of 14 residues. The CDR3: CASSPGGQTYEQYF. The DNA of the CDR3 is TGTGCCAGCAGCCCGGGGGGCCAAACCTACGAGCAGTACTTC.

This clonotype was picked up a small number of times. This sequence joins TRBV3-1 and TRBJ2-1, with a weak D call TRBD1 (5 bases). The germline gives CDR1 LGHDT, CDR2 YNNKEL (reference sequence). Trimming removed 4 bases at V and 8 bases at J, with 9 bases between. The CDR3 covers 12 residues. CDR3 residues: CASSRTGDEQFF. CDR3 coding DNA: TGTGCCAGCAGCCGAACAGGCGATGAGCAGTTCTTC.

The rearrangement uses TRBV4-3 and TRBJ1-2, with D hard to call. The CDR3 loop spans 16 amino acids. The germline CDR1 and CDR2 sequences are LGHNA and YSLEER. Trimming took 1 base from V and 1 from J, leaving 13 bases between them. CDR3 region: CASSQGSTVDNYGYTF. CDR3 nucleotides: TGCGCCAGCAGCCAAGGGTCCACGGTCGATAACTATGGCTACACCTTC.

This clonotype occurred many times. The chain carries TRBV20-1 and TRBJ1-1; D remains unclear. With 3 bases removed from V and 1 base from J, the gap between germline ends came to 9 bases. Germline assignment: CDR1 DFQATT and CDR2 SNEGSKA (reference sequence). The CDR3 consists of 13 residues. CDR3 coding DNA: TGCAGTGCTAGTCGGGCGGGGAACACTGAAGCTTTCTTT. Protein: CSASRAGNTEAFF.

The chain carries TRBV20-1 and TRBJ2-3; 7 bases map to TRBD1. Germline V lookup: CDR1 DFQATT, CDR2 SNEGSKA (reference sequence). The CDR3 totals 15 residues. The trim removed 6 bases at V and 1 base at J, leaving 10 bases unmatched. The CDR3 bases are TGCAGTGCAGACCAGGTGACAGGGCGCACAGATACGCAGTATTTT. Encoded protein: CSADQVTGRTDTQYF.

This rearrangement joins TRBV11-1 to TRBJ1-6, with D unclear. Germline V CDR1 and CDR2: SGHAT, FQDESV (reference sequence). CDR3 length: 14 residues. V was pared by 0 bases and J by 8 bases, with 8 bases between. The CDR3 reads CASSLAASDSPLHF. For the CDR3, the DNA is TGTGCCAGCAGCTTAGCGGCCTCGGATTCACCCCTCCACTTT.

V gene TRBV7-9 combines with J gene TRBJ2-1; unclear D gene. The CDR3 runs to 16 residues. The germline V gene encodes CDR1 SEHNR and CDR2 FQNEAQ (reference sequence). Trimming took off 2 bases at V and 0 bases at J, with 11 bases between the two ends. CDR3 region: CASSLFTEASYNEQFF. The DNA for the CDR3 is TGTGCCAGCAGCTTATTTACCGAGGCCTCCTACAATGAGCAGTTCTTC.